This T cell receptor (beta chain) was sequenced for a study of T cell responses to AZD1222 COVID-19 vaccine. Study-wide findings and caveats: Donors were largely white British and mainly female; clonal diversity was possibly underestimated. Elevations in Spike-specific TCR breadth and depth followed administration of two AZD1222 doses. Within unmutated variant regions lay the reported targets of nearly half of spike-specific TCRs. Regions 160-218 and 743-854 held dominance among vaccine-associated CD4 TCRs, which spanned spike.

Libraries were prepared by immunoSEQ multiplex PCR; TCRdb keeps only in-frame clonotypes and omits some of them. The top ten clones hold around 3.2% of a sample with approximately 82,000 clones, 92% of them seen once. Worth noting for this clone: Its specificity is unknown.

Sequences were derived from peripheral blood, sampled 28 days after the second AZD1222 dose. The TCR sequence derives from an adult who received the AZD1222 COVID-19 vaccine.

In nucleotides, the CDR3 is TGTGCCAGTAGTATACTCGGTGCAACTAATGAAAAACTGTTTTTT. It translates to CASSILGATNEKLFF. The chain joins TRBV19 to TRBJ1-4; D is ambiguous. V was clipped by 2 bases and J by 0 bases, with 7 bases between them. The CDR3 is 15 amino acids. Germline-derived CDR1 and CDR2 are LNHDA and SQIVND (reference sequence).